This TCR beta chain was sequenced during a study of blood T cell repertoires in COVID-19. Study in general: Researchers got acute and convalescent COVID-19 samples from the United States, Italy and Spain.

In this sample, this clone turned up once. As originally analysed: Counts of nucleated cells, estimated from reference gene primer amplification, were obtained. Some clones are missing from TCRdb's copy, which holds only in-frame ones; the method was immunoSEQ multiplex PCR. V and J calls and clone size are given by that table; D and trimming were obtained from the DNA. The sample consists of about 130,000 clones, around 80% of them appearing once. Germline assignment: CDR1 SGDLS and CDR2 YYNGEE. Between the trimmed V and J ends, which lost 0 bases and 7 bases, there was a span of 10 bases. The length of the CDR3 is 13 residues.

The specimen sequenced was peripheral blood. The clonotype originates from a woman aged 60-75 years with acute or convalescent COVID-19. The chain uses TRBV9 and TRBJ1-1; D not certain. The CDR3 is CASSVDPRSEAFF. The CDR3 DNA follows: TGTGCCAGCAGCGTAGATCCGAGGAGTGAAGCTTTCTTT.